Listed below are T cell receptor beta chains from one sample, sequenced in a study of CD8+CD57+ T cells in acquired aplastic anemia. TCRdb called the reads again in MiXCR, with one record for every CDR3 protein. This table has 250,000 to 350,000 distinct CDR3 sequences, about 56% appearing once. The source material was sorted CD4+, CD8+, or CD8+CD57+ T cells (not recorded which) from PBMCs. The receptors derive from a human donor with severe aplastic anemia or a healthy control (not recorded which). CDR3s include the opening cysteine and the closing phenylalanine or tryptophan. D genes are given only for firm matches. Only part of the rows carry a size: once, few, many, or a class if the clone is expanded.

DNA: TGTGCCACCAGTGATGGACAGGTTGGTGGCTACACCTTC
CDR3: CATSDGQVGGYTF
J: TRBJ1-2
D: TRBD1
V: TRBV24-1
size: -

DNA: TGCAGTGCTAGAGACTGGGGGCGATCCCGCACAGATACGCAGTATTTT
CDR3: CSARDWGRSRTDTQYF
J: TRBJ2-3
D: -
V: TRBV20-1
size: -

DNA: TGTGCCAGCAGTGAACTAGCGGGGGGGCCGAGCATTCAGTACTTC
CDR3: CASSELAGGPSIQYF
J: TRBJ2-4
D: TRBD2
V: TRBV25-1
size: many

DNA: TGTGCCACCAGCAGTGCGATTTACGCTAGCACAGATACGCAGTATTTT
CDR3: CATSSAIYASTDTQYF
J: TRBJ2-3
D: -
V: TRBV15
size: -

DNA: TGCGCCAGCAGCCAAGCCGTTGACGTTAACTATGGCTACACCTTC
CDR3: CASSQAVDVNYGYTF
J: TRBJ1-2
D: -
V: TRBV4-3
size: many

DNA: TGTGCCAGCAGTTACTCGGCGACTAGCGACTCCTACGAGCAGTACTTC
CDR3: CASSYSATSDSYEQYF
J: TRBJ2-7
D: TRBD2
V: TRBV6-6
size: -

DNA: TGTGCCAGCAGCTCGCTCGCGGGGATTTCTAGTGAGCAGTTCTTC
CDR3: CASSSLAGISSEQFF
J: TRBJ2-1
D: -
V: TRBV7-2
size: many

DNA: TGTGCCAGCAGCACCTGGACAGGAGGCTACACCTTC
CDR3: CASSTWTGGYTF
J: TRBJ1-2
D: TRBD1
V: TRBV7-2
size: many

DNA: TGTGCCAGCAGTCCGGATAACTATGGCTACACCTTC
CDR3: CASSPDNYGYTF
J: TRBJ1-2
D: -
V: TRBV25-1
size: -

DNA: TGCGCCAGCAGCCAAAGCCTACTTACTTTAAACACCATATATTTT
CDR3: CASSQSLLTLNTIYF
J: TRBJ1-3
D: -
V: TRBV4-1
size: -

DNA: TGTGCCAGCAGGGACAACAGGGACCGAGAGACCCAGTACTTC
CDR3: CASRDNRDRETQYF
J: TRBJ2-5
D: -
V: TRBV2
size: -

DNA: TGTGCCACCAGTGATTATCCTAGCTCCTACGAGCAGTACTTC
CDR3: CATSDYPSSYEQYF
J: TRBJ2-7
D: -
V: TRBV24-1
size: -

DNA: TGTGCCAGCAGCCTCGACAGGGTTCACGGGGAGCTGTTTTTT
CDR3: CASSLDRVHGELFF
J: TRBJ2-2
D: TRBD1
V: TRBV7-9
size: -

DNA: TGCGCCAGCAGACAGACAGGGAGTTTACCCGAGCAGTACTTC
CDR3: CASRQTGSLPEQYF
J: TRBJ2-7
D: TRBD1
V: TRBV10-2
size: -

DNA: TGTGCCAGTAGCTATCAGTGGAACACTGAAGCTTTCTTT
CDR3: CASSYQWNTEAFF
J: TRBJ1-1
D: -
V: TRBV19
size: many

DNA: TGTGCCAGCAGCAAGGGTACGGCCCAAGAGACCCAGTACTTC
CDR3: CASSKGTAQETQYF
J: TRBJ2-5
D: -
V: TRBV7-6
size: -

DNA: TGTGCCATCAGTGTGGGAGGTAGGGGCTCCTACGAGCAGTACTTC
CDR3: CAISVGGRGSYEQYF
J: TRBJ2-7
D: -
V: TRBV10-3
size: -

DNA: TGTGCCAGCAGTCCCCCCGGGACGTACTCCTACGAGCAGTACTTC
CDR3: CASSPPGTYSYEQYF
J: TRBJ2-7
D: -
V: TRBV7-2
size: -

DNA: TGTGCCAGCAGCCCGGGGTGGGGCGGGACGTTAGCTTTCTTT
CDR3: CASSPGWGGTLAFF
J: TRBJ1-1
D: -
V: TRBV9
size: many

DNA: TGTGCCATCAGTGATTTGAGAGCAGATTCACCCCTCCACTTT
CDR3: CAISDLRADSPLHF
J: TRBJ1-6
D: -
V: TRBV6-1
size: few

DNA: TGTGCCATCAAGCCGACAGGGGACACCGGGGAGCTGTTTTTT
CDR3: CAIKPTGDTGELFF
J: TRBJ2-2
D: TRBD1
V: TRBV12-3/TRBV12-4
size: few

DNA: TGTGCCAGCAGTTTGATGATCGGTGGCGGGGTTAACTATGGCTACACCTTC
CDR3: CASSLMIGGGVNYGYTF
J: TRBJ1-2
D: -
V: TRBV12-3/TRBV12-4
size: many

DNA: TGTGCCAGCCCTCGTCAGGGCCCGGGACGCTACTTC
CDR3: CASPRQGPGRYF
J: TRBJ2-7
D: -
V: TRBV14
size: -

DNA: TGTGCCAGCAGTTTCGACAGGGTTGATTCACCCCTCCACTTT
CDR3: CASSFDRVDSPLHF
J: TRBJ1-6
D: TRBD1
V: TRBV12-3/TRBV12-4
size: few

DNA: TGTGCTAGTGGTTTGCCTTCCACAGGGGTGGTCTACAATGAGCAGTTCTTC
CDR3: CASGLPSTGVVYNEQFF
J: TRBJ2-1
D: TRBD1
V: TRBV12-5
size: -

DNA: TGTGCCAGCAGACCTAGACAGGGCTCCTACAATGAGCAGTTCTTC
CDR3: CASRPRQGSYNEQFF
J: TRBJ2-1
D: TRBD1
V: TRBV7-8
size: many

DNA: TGTGCCAGCAGTTACAAGTGGAGGGGAGGAAGCTATGGCTACACCTTC
CDR3: CASSYKWRGGSYGYTF
J: TRBJ1-2
D: -
V: TRBV6-5
size: once

DNA: TGTGCCAGCAGCTTGGGGGGCACAAGCAAGAATTCACCCCTCCACTTT
CDR3: CASSLGGTSKNSPLHF
J: TRBJ1-6
D: -
V: TRBV5-8
size: -

DNA: TGCAGCGCCGCCCCCCCCAGGTTGGGCCCCAATGAGCAGTTCTTC
CDR3: CSAAPPRLGPNEQFF
J: TRBJ2-1
D: -
V: TRBV29-1
size: once

DNA: TGTGCCAGCAGCCTGCCGGGCAGACAGGGGGGAAACACCGGGGAGCTGTTTTTT
CDR3: CASSLPGRQGGNTGELFF
J: TRBJ2-2
D: TRBD1
V: TRBV12-3/TRBV12-4
size: many

DNA: TGTGCCAGCAGCCAAGATCCCCCTAGCGGGGGGGTAGAGACCCAGTACTTC
CDR3: CASSQDPPSGGVETQYF
J: TRBJ2-5
D: TRBD2
V: TRBV4-2
size: many

DNA: TGTGCCAGCAGCCTTAAGGGCGGCTACACCTTC
CDR3: CASSLKGGYTF
J: TRBJ1-2
D: -
V: TRBV7-9
size: -

DNA: TGCAGCGTTGATGGCTACTTAAGGACCCAGCACTTC
CDR3: CSVDGYLRTQHF
J: TRBJ2-5
D: -
V: TRBV29-1
size: -

DNA: TGCGCCAGCAGCTTGCAAAGTGCGGATGAAAAACTGTTTTTT
CDR3: CASSLQSADEKLFF
J: TRBJ1-4
D: -
V: TRBV5-1
size: many

DNA: TGTGCCAGTAGTATTTGGGCGTCAATCGATGGCTACACCTTC
CDR3: CASSIWASIDGYTF
J: TRBJ1-2
D: -
V: TRBV19
size: few

DNA: TGTGCCAGTAGTCCTGGCGGGGGACGCACAGATACGCAGTATTTT
CDR3: CASSPGGGRTDTQYF
J: TRBJ2-3
D: TRBD2
V: TRBV19
size: many

DNA: TGTGCCAGCAGCTTAAAAATGCGAGAGACCCAGTACTTC
CDR3: CASSLKMRETQYF
J: TRBJ2-5
D: -
V: TRBV7-3
size: many

DNA: TGTGCCAGCAACCCGGACAGGATGAGGGATACGCAGTATTTT
CDR3: CASNPDRMRDTQYF
J: TRBJ2-3
D: TRBD1
V: TRBV9
size: many

DNA: TGTGCCAGCAGCCGAGCGGGGGCTAAGGAGACCCAGTACTTC
CDR3: CASSRAGAKETQYF
J: TRBJ2-5
D: TRBD2
V: TRBV14
size: -

DNA: TGCAGTGCTAGAGATAATGACCACATCTACGAGCAGTACTTC
CDR3: CSARDNDHIYEQYF
J: TRBJ2-7
D: -
V: TRBV20-1
size: few

DNA: TGCAGTGCTAGACGGGACAGCCACGAGCAGTACTTC
CDR3: CSARRDSHEQYF
J: TRBJ2-7
D: TRBD1
V: TRBV20-1
size: -

DNA: TGTGCCAGCAGTGTTCTGGGGAGTGAAGCTTTCTTT
CDR3: CASSVLGSEAFF
J: TRBJ1-1
D: -
V: TRBV2
size: many

DNA: TGTGCCACCAGTGGTTCGGGACTACACTACGAGCAGTACTTC
CDR3: CATSGSGLHYEQYF
J: TRBJ2-7
D: TRBD2
V: TRBV24-1
size: once

DNA: TGTGCCAGCAGCCAGTCAGAGTACCAAGAGACCCAGTACTTC
CDR3: CASSQSEYQETQYF
J: TRBJ2-5
D: -
V: TRBV14
size: -

DNA: TGTGCCAGCAGCTTAGAGGGGGACAGGGGACTTAGTGGCTACACCTTC
CDR3: CASSLEGDRGLSGYTF
J: TRBJ1-2
D: TRBD1
V: TRBV7-8
size: -

DNA: TGCGCCAGCAGCCCCGGGACCCTCGGCTACGAGCAGTACTTC
CDR3: CASSPGTLGYEQYF
J: TRBJ2-7
D: -
V: TRBV7-9
size: once

DNA: TGTGCCAGCAGTTGGGTAGGTTACGAGCAGTACTTC
CDR3: CASSWVGYEQYF
J: TRBJ2-7
D: -
V: TRBV28
size: few

DNA: TGTGCCAGCAGCAGTGCTGGTAGGGTTCGGAATGAGCAGTTCTTC
CDR3: CASSSAGRVRNEQFF
J: TRBJ2-1
D: -
V: TRBV7-9
size: many

DNA: TGTGCCAGCAGCTCCGACTGGGGTAGCGGGAGGGCCGTGGATACGCAGTATTTT
CDR3: CASSSDWGSGRAVDTQYF
J: TRBJ2-3
D: TRBD2
V: TRBV7-9
size: once

DNA: TGTGCCACCAGTTTTCCAGGACAGGGGCAAGAGACCCAGTACTTC
CDR3: CATSFPGQGQETQYF
J: TRBJ2-5
D: TRBD1
V: TRBV15
size: -

DNA: TGCAGTGCAACTACACTAGCGGAGTCCGGAGATACGCAGTATTTT
CDR3: CSATTLAESGDTQYF
J: TRBJ2-3
D: TRBD2
V: TRBV20-1
size: -

DNA: TGTGCCAGCAGTTACGGACAGGGACACAATTCACCCCTCCACTTT
CDR3: CASSYGQGHNSPLHF
J: TRBJ1-6
D: TRBD1
V: TRBV7-9
size: -